The T cell receptor (beta chain) under discussion was sequenced for a study of shared clonotypes between healthy human individuals. The V gene end was trimmed by 4 bases and the J gene end by 4 bases; junction bases not matched to a gene: 15. The CDR3 sequence is 17 residues long. In germline, CDR1 is GTSNPN, CDR2 SVGIG (reference sequence). Sequencing used immunoSEQ multiplex PCR; TCRdb keeps in-frame clones, though not all of them. The data contain some 690,000 clones, roughly 87% of them singletons. The clonotype was recovered from a man between 18 and 35 years old in good health. Some clones in this sample may be carry-over from other donors' samples. The rearrangement uses TRBV30 and TRBJ1-1; TRBD1 matches at 10 bases. Sequencing input: memory CD8+ T cells from PBMCs. Specified subset: CD45RO+ cells pooled with CCR7-negative TemRA cells. CDR3 nucleotide sequence: TGTGCCTGGACCCGCCGGGGACAGGGGTGGTTTTGCACTGAAGCTTTCTTT. This gives the protein CAWTRRGQGWFCTEAFF.